The 5 T cell receptor beta chains in this list originate from one sample, sequenced in a study of Graves' ophthalmopathy and Graves' hyperthyroidism. Investigators amplified TCR beta CDR3 regions from RNA transcripts. An initial RT-PCR round employing HTBI primers preceded a second-round multiplex PCR. TCRdb used MiXCR to reprocess the multiplex PCR reads, holding one entry per CDR3 protein. The sample shows hundreds of thousands of distinct CDR3 sequences, 22% of them seen only once. The sample comprised peripheral blood. The source of these receptors is a woman aged 18 to 35 with stable Graves' hyperthyroidism. Some clones in this sample may be carry-over from other donors' samples.

The chain uses TRBV29-1 and TRBJ2-2; D is unclear. This CDR3 spans 14 amino acids. Germline V lookup: CDR1 SQVTM, CDR2 ANQGSEA. V dropped 4 bases and J dropped 1 base, with 10 bases sitting between them. The CDR3 DNA reads TGCAGCGTTGTCGGAGTCCTGAACACCGGGGAGCTGTTTTTT. It translates to CSVVGVLNTGELFF.

The V and J genes are TRBV28 and TRBJ2-7; 8 bases agree with TRBD2. The J segment lost 1 base and the V segment lost 6 bases, leaving 8 bases of the junction unmatched. CDR1 is MDHEN and CDR2 is SYDVKM in the germline V gene. The CDR3 spans 15 residues. In DNA, the CDR3 is TGTGCCAGCAGCCCGCGGGGGGCCCGATCCTACGAGCAGTACTTC. Translated, it gives CASSPRGARSYEQYF.

The gene calls are TRBV20-1 and TRBJ2-7; unclear D gene. The V and J ends lost 6 bases and 3 bases respectively, with 6 bases between them. The CDR3 is 10 amino acids. Germline-derived CDR1 and CDR2 are DFQATT and SNEGSKA (reference sequence). The CDR3 loop is CSAISYEQYV. CDR3 nucleotide sequence: TGCAGTGCAATCAGCTACGAGCAGTACGTC.

Worth noting for this clonotype: Given a much more abundant clone one base away, this may be a read error. The chain combines TRBV12-3 or TRBV12-4 with TRBJ2-7; 8 bases are shared with TRBD1. The CDR3 consists of 16 residues. For the CDR3, the DNA is TGTGCCAACAGTTTCCCACAGGGGGGTTTAGGATACGAGCAGTACTTC. The encoded protein is CANSFPQGGLGYEQYF.

The J gene is TRBJ2-4, the V gene TRBV4-1, with TRBD1 as a possible D gene (5 bases). CDR1 is MGHRA and CDR2 is YSYEKL in the germline V gene. Trimming took 0 bases from V and 4 from J, leaving 13 bases between them. The CDR3 runs to 16 residues. Written as DNA, the CDR3 is TGCGCCAGCAGCCAAGATCACAGCCGACAGAAAAACATTCAGTACTTC. Translated: CASSQDHSRQKNIQYF.